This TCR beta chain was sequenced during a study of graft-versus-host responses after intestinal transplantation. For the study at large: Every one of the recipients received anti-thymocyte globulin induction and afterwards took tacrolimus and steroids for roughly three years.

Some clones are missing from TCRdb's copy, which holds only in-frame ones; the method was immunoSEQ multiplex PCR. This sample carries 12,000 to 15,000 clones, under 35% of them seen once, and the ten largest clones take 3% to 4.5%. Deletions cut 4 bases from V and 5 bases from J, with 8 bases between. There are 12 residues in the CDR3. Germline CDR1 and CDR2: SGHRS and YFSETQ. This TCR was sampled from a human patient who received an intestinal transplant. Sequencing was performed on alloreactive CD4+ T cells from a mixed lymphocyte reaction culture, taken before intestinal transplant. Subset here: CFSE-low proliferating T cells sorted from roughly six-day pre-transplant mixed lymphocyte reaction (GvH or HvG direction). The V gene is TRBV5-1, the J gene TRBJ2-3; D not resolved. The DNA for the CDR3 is TGCGCCAGCAGCACACACAGAGATACGCAGTATTTT. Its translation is CASSTHRDTQYF. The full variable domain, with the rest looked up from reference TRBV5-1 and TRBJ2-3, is KAGVTQTPRYLIKTRGQQVTLSCSPISGHRSVSWYQQTPGQGLQFLFEYFSETQRNKGNFPGRFSGRQFSNSRSEMNVSTLELGDSALYLCASSTHRDTQYFGPGTRLTVL.